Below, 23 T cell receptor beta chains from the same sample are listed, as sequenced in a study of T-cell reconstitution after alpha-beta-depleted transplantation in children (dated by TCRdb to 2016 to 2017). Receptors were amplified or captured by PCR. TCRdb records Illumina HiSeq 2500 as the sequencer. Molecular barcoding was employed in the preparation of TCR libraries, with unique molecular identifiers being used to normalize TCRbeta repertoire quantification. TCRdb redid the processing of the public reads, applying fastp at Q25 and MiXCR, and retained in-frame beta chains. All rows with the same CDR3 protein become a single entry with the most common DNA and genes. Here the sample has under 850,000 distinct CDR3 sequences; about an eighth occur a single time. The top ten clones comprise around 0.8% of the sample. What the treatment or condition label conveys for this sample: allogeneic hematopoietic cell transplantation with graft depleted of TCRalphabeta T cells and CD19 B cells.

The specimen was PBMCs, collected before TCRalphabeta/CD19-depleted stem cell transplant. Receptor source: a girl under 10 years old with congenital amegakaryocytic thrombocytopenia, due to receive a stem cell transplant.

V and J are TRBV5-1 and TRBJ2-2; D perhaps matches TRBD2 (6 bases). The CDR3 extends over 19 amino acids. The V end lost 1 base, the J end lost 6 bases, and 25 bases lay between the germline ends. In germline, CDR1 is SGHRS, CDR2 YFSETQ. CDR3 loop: CASSLTGPTGSRGSGELFF. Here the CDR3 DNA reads TGCGCCAGCAGCTTGACTGGGCCCACCGGGTCCCGGGGGTCCGGGGAGCTGTTTTTT.

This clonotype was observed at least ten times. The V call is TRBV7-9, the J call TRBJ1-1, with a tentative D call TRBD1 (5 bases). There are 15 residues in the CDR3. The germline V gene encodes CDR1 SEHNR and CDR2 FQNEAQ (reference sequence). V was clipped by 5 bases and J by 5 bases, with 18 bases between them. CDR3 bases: TGTGCCAGCAGCGACCACGGTCGGGGGAGGACTGAAGCTTTCTTT. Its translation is CASSDHGRGRTEAFF.

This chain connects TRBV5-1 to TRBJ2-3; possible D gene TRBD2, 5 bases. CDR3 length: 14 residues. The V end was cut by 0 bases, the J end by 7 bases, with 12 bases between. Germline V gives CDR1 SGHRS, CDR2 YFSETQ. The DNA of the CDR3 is TGCGCCAGCAGCTTGGTGTGGACTCCCTATACGCAGTATTTT. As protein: CASSLVWTPYTQYF.

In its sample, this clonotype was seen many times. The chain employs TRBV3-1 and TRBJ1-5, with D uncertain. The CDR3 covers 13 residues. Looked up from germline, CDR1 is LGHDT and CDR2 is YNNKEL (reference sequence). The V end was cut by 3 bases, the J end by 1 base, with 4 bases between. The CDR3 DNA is TGTGCCAGCAGCCAGGGGAGCAATCAGCCCCAGCATTTT. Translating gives CASSQGSNQPQHF. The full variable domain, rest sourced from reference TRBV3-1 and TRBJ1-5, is DTAVSQTPKYLVTQMGNDKSIKCEQNLGHDTMYWYKQDSKKFLKIMFSYNNKELIINETVPNRFSPKSPDKAHLNLHINSLELGDSAVYFCASSQGSNQPQHFGDGTRLSIL.

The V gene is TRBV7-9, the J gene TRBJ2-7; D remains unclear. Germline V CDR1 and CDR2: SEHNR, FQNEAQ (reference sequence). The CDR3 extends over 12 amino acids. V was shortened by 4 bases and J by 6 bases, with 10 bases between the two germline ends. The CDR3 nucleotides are TGTGCCAGCAGCTCCCGTAGTAGCGAGCAGTACTTC. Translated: CASSSRSSEQYF.

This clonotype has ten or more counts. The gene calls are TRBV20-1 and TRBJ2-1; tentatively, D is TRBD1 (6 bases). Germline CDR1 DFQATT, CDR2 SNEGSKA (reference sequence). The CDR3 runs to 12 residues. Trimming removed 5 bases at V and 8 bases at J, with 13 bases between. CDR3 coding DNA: TGCAGTGCTGCCCAGGGGTACGATGAGCAGTTCTTC. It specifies CSAAQGYDEQFF.

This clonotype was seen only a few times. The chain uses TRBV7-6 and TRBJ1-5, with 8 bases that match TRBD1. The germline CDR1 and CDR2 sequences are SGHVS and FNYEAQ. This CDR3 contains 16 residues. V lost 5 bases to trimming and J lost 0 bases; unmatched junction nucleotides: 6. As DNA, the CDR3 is TGTGCCAGCAGCCCTGGGACAGGCATTAGCAATCAGCCCCAGCATTTT. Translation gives CASSPGTGISNQPQHF.

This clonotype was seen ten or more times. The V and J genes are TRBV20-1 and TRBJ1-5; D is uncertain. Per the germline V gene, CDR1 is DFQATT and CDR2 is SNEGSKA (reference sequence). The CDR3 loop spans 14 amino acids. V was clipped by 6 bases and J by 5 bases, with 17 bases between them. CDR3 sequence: CSATPMWEDQPQHF. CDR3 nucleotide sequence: TGCAGTGCCACTCCTATGTGGGAAGATCAGCCCCAGCATTTT.

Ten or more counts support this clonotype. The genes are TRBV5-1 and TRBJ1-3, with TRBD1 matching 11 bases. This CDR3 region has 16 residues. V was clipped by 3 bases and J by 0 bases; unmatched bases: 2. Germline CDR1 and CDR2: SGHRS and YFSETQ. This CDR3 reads CASSWTGGISGNTIYF. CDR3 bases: TGCGCCAGCAGCTGGACAGGGGGCATCTCTGGAAACACCATATATTTT.

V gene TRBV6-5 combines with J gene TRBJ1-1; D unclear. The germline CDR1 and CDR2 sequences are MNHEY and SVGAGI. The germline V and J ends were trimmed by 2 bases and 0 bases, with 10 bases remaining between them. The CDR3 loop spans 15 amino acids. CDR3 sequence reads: CASSYVLPLNTEAFF. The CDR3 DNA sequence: TGTGCCAGCAGTTACGTCTTGCCTCTGAACACTGAAGCTTTCTTT.

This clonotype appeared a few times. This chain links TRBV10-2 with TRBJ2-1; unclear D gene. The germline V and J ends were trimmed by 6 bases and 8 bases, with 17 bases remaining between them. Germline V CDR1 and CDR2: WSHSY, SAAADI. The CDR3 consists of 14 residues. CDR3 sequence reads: CASRRAGLDYEQFF. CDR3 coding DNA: TGCGCCAGCAGACGGGCAGGCCTAGACTATGAGCAGTTCTTC.

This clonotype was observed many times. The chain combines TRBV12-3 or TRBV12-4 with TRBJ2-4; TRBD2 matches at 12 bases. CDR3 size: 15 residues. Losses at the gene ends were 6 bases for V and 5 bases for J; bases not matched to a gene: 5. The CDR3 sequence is CASRFGLAGQNIQYF. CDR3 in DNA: TGTGCCAGCAGATTCGGACTAGCGGGACAAAACATTCAGTACTTC.

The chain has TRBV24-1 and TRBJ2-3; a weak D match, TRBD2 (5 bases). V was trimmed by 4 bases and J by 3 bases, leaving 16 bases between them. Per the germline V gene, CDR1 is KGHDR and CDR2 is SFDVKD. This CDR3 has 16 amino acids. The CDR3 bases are TGTGCCACCAGTGACGCCGCCGGGGTGAGGACAGATACGCAGTATTTT. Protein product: CATSDAAGVRTDTQYF.

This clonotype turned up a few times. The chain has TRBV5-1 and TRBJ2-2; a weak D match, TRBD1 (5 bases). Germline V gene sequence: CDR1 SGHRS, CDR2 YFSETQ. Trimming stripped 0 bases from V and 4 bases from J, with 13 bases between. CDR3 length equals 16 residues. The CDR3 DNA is TGCGCCAGCAGCTTGGAGGCAGGGTTCGGCACCGGGGAGCTGTTTTTT. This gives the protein CASSLEAGFGTGELFF.

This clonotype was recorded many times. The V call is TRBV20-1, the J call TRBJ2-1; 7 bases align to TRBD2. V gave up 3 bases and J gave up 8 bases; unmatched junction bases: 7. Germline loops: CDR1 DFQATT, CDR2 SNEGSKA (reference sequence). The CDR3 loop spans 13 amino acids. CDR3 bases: TGCAGTGCTAGGGGTGGGAGGGCAGATGAGCAGTTCTTC. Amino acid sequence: CSARGGRADEQFF.

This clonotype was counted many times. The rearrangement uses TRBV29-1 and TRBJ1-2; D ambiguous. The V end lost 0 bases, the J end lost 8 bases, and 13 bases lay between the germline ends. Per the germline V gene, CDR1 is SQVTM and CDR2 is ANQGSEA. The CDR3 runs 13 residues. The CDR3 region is CSVEDGGSRGYTF. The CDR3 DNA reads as TGCAGCGTTGAAGATGGAGGGTCAAGGGGCTACACCTTC.

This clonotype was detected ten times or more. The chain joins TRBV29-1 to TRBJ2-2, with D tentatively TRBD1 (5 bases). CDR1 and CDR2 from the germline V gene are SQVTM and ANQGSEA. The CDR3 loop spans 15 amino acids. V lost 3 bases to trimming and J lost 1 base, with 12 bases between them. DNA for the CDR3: TGCAGCGTTGACAAGGGGCTGGGGAACACCGGGGAGCTGTTTTTT. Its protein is CSVDKGLGNTGELFF.

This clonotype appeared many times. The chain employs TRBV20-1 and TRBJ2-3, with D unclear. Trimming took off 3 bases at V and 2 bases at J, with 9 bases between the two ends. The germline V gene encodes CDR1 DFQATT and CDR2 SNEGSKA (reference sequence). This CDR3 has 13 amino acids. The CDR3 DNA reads TGCAGTGCTAGTTTGCTACTCACAGATACGCAGTATTTT. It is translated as CSASLLLTDTQYF.

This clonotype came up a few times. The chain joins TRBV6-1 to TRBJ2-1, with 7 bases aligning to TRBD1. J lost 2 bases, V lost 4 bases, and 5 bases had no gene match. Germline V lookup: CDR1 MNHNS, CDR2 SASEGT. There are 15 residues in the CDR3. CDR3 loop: CASSVYRGPYNEQFF. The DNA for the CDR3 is TGTGCCAGCAGTGTTTACAGGGGCCCCTACAATGAGCAGTTCTTC.

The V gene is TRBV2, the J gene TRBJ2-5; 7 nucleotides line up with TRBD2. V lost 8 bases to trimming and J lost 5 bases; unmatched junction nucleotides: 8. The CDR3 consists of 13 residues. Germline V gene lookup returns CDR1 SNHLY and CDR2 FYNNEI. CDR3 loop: CASGGDLRETQYF. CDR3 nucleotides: TGTGCCAGCGGGGGGGACTTGCGGGAGACCCAGTACTTC.

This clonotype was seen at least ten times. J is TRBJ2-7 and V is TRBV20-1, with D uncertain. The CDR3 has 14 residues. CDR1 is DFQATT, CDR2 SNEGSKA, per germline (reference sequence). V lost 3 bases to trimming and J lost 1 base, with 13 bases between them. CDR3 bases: TGCAGTGCTAGGCGCCTACCACCATCCTACGAGCAGTACTTC. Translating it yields CSARRLPPSYEQYF.

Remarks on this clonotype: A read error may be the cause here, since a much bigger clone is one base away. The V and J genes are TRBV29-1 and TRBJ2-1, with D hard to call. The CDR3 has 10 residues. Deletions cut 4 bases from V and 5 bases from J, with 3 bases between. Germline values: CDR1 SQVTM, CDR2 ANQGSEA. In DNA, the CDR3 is TGCAGCGTTGGGGACAATGAGCAGTTCTTC. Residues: CSVGDNEQFF.

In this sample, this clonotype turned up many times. The CDR3 DNA reads TGTGCCAGCTCAGAAGGAGGGTCCTACGAGCAGTACTTC. Translation gives CASSEGGSYEQYF. The chain combines TRBV18 with TRBJ2-7; D is perhaps TRBD2 (6 bases). V was clipped by 5 bases and J by 1 base, with 9 bases between them. The CDR3 is 13 amino acids. From germline, CDR1 is KGHSH and CDR2 LQKENI.